This TCR delta chain appears in the sequencing data of a study of γδ T cells in repeated Plasmodium falciparum infection. In its sample, this clone was seen many times. This CDR3 region has 24 residues. Looked up from germline, CDR1 is TSWWSYY and CDR2 is QGS. V was trimmed by 1 base and J by 6 bases, leaving 42 bases between them. Flow sorting of PBMC yielded separate Vgamma9/Vdelta2+ and Vdelta2-negative gammadelta T cell populations for bulk repertoire analysis. TCRdb re-called clones from the multiplex PCR reads via CATT. In the table there are 50,000 to 55,000 delta-chain clones, more than 1.5% of which are singletons.

The gene calls are TRDV1 and TRDJ1; possibly TRDD2 for D (8 bases). The sequenced material came from gamma-delta T cells from blood. The clonotype was recovered from a pool of human donors (malaria-infected and uninfected, not separated). CDR3 region: CALGEPQDLPTSYLPPGGYNKLIF. The CDR3 DNA reads as TGTGCTCTTGGGGAACCCCAAGACCTGCCTACTTCCTACCTTCCTCCTGGGGGCTATAATAAACTCATCTTT.